The T cell receptor beta chain described here comes from a study of shared clonotypes between healthy human individuals. Study results and limitations: Shared clonotypes: about 4.6% naive CD4, about 4% naive CD8, about 2.5% memory CD4, under 0.45% memory CD8.

Some clones are missing from TCRdb's copy, which holds only in-frame ones; the method was immunoSEQ multiplex PCR. The sample lists some 2 million clones; roughly 95% were seen once. As regards this clone: Its antigen is not known.

Selected positively for CCR7 and CD45RO-negative, naive CD8 cells excluded terminally differentiated effector memory CD45RA+ cells. Sequencing was carried out using naive CD8+ T cells sorted from blood. The sequence was collected from a man between 18 and 29 years old in good health.

CDR3 in amino acids: CASSAGTNTEAFF. In DNA form, the CDR3 reads TGTGCCAGCAGCGCGGGGACGAACACTGAAGCTTTCTTT. The V and J genes are TRBV9 and TRBJ1-1; a possible D gene is TRBD1 (5 bases). The V gene lost 3 bases and the J gene lost 1 base, with 7 bases spanning the gap. This CDR3 region has 13 residues. Germline CDR1 reads SGDLS; CDR2 reads YYNGEE.